The TCR beta chain described here comes from a study of blood T cell repertoires in COVID-19. The protocol was immunoSEQ multiplex PCR, while the TCRdb copy is restricted to in-frame clones and leaves out a portion. The sample lists about 130,000 clones; roughly 80% were seen once. This CDR3 contains 17 residues. CDR1 is SGHTA, CDR2 FQGNSA, per germline. V dropped 4 bases and J dropped 7; count of bases not matched to a gene: 19. The V call is TRBV7-2, the J call TRBJ2-7; 7 bases are shared with TRBD1. The origin of this receptor is a woman in her 70s with COVID-19, enrolled during active disease. The sample taken for sequencing was peripheral blood. The CDR3 is CASSSFNGQEHLGEQYF. CDR3 bases: TGTGCCAGCAGCTCCTTTAACGGACAGGAGCACCTCGGTGAGCAGTACTTC. The full variable domain, in which reference TRBV7-2 and TRBJ2-7 provide the parts outside the CDR3, is GAGVSQSPSNKVTEKGKDVELRCDPISGHTALYWYRQSLGQGLEFLIYFQGNSAPDKSGLPSDRFSAERTGGSVSTLTIQRTQQEDSAVYLCASSSFNGQEHLGEQYFGPGTRLTVT.